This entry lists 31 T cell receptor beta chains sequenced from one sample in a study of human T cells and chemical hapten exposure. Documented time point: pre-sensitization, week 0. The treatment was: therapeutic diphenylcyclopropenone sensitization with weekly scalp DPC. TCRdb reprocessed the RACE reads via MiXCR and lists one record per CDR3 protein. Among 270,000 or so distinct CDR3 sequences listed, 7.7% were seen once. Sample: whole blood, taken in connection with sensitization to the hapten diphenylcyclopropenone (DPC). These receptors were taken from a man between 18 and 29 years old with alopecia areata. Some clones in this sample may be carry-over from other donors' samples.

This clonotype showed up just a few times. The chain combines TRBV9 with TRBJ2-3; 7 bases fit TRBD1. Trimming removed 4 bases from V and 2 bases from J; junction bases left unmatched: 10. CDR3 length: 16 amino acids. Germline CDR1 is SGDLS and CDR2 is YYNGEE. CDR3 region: CASSQLTGLVTDTQYF. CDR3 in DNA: TGTGCCAGCAGCCAATTGACAGGGTTGGTCACAGATACGCAGTATTTT.

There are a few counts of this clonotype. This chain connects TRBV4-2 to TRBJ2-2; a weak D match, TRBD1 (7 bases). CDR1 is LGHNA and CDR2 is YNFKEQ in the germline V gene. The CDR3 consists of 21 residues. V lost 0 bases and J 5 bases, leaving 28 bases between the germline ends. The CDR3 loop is CASSQEWVGTGAIRGTGELFF. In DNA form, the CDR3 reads TGTGCCAGCAGCCAAGAATGGGTCGGCACAGGGGCAATCCGGGGGACCGGGGAGCTGTTTTTT.

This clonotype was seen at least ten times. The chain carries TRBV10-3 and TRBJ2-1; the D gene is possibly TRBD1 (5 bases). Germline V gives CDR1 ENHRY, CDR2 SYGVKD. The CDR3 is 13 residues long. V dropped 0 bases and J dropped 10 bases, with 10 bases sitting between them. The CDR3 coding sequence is TGTGCCATCAGTGAGTCGTTGGGGCTCGAGCAGTTCTTC. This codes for CAISESLGLEQFF.

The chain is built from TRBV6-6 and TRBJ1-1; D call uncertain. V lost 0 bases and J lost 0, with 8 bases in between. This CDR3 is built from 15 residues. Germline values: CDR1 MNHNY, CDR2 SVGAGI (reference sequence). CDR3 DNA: TGTGCCAGCAGTTACTCGATTCAACTGAACACTGAAGCTTTCTTT. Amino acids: CASSYSIQLNTEAFF.

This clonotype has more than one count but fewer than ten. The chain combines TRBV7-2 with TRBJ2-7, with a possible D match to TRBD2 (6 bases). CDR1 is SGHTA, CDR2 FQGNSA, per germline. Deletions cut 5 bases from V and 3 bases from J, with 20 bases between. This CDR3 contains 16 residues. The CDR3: CASSPRRQAEGYEQYF. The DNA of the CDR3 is TGTGCCAGCAGCCCACGACGGCAGGCGGAGGGCTACGAGCAGTACTTC.

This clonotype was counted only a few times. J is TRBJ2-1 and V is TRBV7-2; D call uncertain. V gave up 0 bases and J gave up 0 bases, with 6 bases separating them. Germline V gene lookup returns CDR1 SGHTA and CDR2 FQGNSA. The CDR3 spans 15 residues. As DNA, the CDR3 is TGTGCCAGCAGCTTAGCGCGGAGCTCCTACAATGAGCAGTTCTTC. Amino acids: CASSLARSSYNEQFF. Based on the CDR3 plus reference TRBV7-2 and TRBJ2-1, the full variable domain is GAGVSQSPSNKVTEKGKDVELRCDPISGHTALYWYRQSLGQGLEFLIYFQGNSAPDKSGLPSDRFSAERTGGSVSTLTIQRTQQEDSAVYLCASSLARSSYNEQFFGPGTRLTVL.

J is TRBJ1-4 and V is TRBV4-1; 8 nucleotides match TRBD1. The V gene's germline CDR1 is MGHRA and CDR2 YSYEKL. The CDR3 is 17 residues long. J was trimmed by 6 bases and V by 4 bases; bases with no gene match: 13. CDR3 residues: CASSRRIDRGNDEKLFF. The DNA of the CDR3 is TGCGCCAGCAGCCGGCGTATTGACAGGGGAAATGATGAAAAACTGTTTTTT.

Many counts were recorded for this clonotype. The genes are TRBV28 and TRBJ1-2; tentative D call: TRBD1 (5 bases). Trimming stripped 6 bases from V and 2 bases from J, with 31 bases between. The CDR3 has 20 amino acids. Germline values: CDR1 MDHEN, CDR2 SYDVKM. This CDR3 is CASRVPGVKGLSGGNYGYTF. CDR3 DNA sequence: TGTGCCAGCAGAGTACCCGGGGTGAAAGGGCTCTCCGGGGGGAACTATGGCTACACCTTC.

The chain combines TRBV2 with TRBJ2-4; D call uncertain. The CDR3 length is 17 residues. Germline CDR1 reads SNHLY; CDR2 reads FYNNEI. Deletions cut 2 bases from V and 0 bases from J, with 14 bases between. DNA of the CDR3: TGTGCCAGCAGTGAACAGCGACTCCTACTAGCCAAAAACATTCAGTACTTC. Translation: CASSEQRLLLAKNIQYF.

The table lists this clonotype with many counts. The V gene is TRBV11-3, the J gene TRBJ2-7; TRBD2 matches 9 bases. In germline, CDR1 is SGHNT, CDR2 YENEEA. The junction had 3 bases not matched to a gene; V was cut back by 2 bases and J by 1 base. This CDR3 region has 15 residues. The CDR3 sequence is CASSLNSGGSYEQYF. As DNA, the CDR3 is TGTGCCAGCAGCTTAAACAGCGGGGGGTCCTACGAGCAGTACTTC.

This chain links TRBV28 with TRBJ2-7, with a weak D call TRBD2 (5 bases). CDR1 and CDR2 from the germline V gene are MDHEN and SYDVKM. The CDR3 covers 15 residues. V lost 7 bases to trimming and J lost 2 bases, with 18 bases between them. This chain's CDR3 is CASTSVTGRPYEQYF. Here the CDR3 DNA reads TGTGCCAGCACCTCTGTGACGGGGAGACCCTACGAGCAGTACTTC.

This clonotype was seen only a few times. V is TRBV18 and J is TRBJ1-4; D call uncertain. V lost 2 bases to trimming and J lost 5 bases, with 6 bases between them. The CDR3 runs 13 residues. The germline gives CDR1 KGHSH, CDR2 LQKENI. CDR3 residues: CASSPGGNEKLFF. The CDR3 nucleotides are TGTGCCAGCTCACCAGGCGGGAATGAAAAACTGTTTTTT.

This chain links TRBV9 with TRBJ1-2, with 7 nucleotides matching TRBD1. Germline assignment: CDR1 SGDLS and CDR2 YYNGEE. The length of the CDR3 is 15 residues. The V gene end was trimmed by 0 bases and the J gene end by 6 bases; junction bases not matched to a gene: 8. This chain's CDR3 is CASSVAPGTDHGYTF. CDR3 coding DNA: TGTGCCAGCAGCGTAGCTCCCGGGACAGACCATGGCTACACCTTC. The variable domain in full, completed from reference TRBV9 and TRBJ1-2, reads DSGVTQTPKHLITATGQRVTLRCSPRSGDLSVYWYQQSLDQGLQFLIQYYNGEERAKGNILERFSAQQFPDLHSELNLSSLELGDSALYFCASSVAPGTDHGYTFGSGTRLTVV.

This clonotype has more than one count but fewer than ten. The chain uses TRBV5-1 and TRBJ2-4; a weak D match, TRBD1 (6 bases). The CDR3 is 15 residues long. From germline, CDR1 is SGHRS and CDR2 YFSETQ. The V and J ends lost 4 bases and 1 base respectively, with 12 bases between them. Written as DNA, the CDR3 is TGCGCCAGCAGCATACTCCAGGGGGCCAAAAACATTCAGTACTTC. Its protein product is CASSILQGAKNIQYF.

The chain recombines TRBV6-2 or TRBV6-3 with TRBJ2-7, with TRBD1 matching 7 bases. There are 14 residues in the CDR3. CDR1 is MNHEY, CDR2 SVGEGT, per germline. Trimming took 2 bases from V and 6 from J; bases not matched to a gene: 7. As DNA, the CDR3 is TGTGCCAGCAGTTACGACAGGGTTCTTTCCGAGCAGTACGTC. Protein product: CASSYDRVLSEQYV.

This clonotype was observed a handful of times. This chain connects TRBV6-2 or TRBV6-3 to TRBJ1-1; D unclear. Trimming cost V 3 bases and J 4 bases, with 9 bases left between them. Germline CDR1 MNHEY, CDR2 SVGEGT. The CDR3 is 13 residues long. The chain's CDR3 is CASSYTAPTEAFF. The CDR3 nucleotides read TGTGCCAGCAGTTATACGGCCCCCACTGAAGCTTTCTTT.

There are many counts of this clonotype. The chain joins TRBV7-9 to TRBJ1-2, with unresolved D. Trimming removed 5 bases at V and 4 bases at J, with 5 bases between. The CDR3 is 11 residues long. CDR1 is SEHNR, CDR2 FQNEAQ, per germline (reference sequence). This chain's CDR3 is CASSQSYGYTF. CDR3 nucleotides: TGTGCCAGCAGCCAGTCCTATGGCTACACCTTC.

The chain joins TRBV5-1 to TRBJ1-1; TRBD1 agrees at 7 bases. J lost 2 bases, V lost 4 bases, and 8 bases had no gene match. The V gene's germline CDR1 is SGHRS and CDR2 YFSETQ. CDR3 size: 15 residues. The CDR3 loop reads CASSVTGVGNTEAFF. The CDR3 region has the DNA TGCGCCAGCAGCGTAACAGGGGTCGGAAACACTGAAGCTTTCTTT.

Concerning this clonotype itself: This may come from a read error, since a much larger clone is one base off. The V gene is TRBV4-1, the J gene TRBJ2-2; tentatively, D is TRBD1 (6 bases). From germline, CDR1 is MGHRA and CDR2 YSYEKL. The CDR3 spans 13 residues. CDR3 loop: CASKGGRHGEPFF. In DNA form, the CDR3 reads TGCGCCAGCAAAGGGGGAAGACACGGGGAGCCGTTTTTT.

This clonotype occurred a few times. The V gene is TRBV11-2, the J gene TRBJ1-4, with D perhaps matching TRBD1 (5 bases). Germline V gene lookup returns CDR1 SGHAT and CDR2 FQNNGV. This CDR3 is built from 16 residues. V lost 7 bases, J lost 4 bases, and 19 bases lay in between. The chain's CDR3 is CASNHYQGRGNEKLFF. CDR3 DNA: TGTGCCAGCAACCACTACCAGGGTCGGGGTAATGAAAAACTGTTTTTT.

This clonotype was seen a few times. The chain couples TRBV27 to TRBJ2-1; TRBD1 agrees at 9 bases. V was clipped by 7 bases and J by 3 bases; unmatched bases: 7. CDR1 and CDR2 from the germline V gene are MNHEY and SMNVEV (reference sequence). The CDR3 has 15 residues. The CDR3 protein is CASTQGQGYYNEQFF. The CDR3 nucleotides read TGTGCCAGCACCCAGGGACAGGGATACTACAATGAGCAGTTCTTC.

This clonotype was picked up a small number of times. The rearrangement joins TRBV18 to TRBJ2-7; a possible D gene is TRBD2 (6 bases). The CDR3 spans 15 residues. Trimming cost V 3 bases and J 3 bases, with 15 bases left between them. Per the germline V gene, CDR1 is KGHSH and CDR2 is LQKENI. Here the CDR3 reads CASSPGSSFVYEQYV. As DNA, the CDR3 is TGTGCCAGCTCACCCGGGAGCAGCTTCGTCTACGAGCAGTACGTC.

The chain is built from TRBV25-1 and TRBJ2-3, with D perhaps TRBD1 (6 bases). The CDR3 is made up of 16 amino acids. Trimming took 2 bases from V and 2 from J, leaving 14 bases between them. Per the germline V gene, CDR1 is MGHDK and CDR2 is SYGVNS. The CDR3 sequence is CASSEIRDKNTDTQYF. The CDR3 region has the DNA TGTGCCAGCAGTGAAATCCGGGACAAAAACACAGATACGCAGTATTTT.

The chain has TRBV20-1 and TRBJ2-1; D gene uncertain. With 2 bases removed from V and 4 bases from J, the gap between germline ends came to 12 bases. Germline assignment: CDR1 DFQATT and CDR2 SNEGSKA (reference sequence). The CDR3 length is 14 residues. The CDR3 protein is CSARMPLEYNEQFF. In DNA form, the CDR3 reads TGCAGTGCTAGAATGCCGCTAGAATACAATGAGCAGTTCTTC.

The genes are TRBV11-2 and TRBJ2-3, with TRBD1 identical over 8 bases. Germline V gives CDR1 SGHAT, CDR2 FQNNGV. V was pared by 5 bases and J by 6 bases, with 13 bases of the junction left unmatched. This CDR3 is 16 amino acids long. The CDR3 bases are TGTGCCAGCAGCCCCCTAGCAGGGGGCGCGGCGGATACGCAGTATTTT. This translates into CASSPLAGGAADTQYF. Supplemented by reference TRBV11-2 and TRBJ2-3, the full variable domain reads EAGVAQSPRYKIIEKRQSVAFWCNPISGHATLYWYQQILGQGPKLLIQFQNNGVVDDSQLPKDRFSAERLKGVDSTLKIQPAKLEDSAVYLCASSPLAGGAADTQYFGPGTRLTVL.

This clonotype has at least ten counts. CDR3 region: CASSVGGQLWGYTF. DNA of the CDR3: TGTGCCAGCAGCGTAGGTGGTCAGCTCTGGGGCTACACCTTC. The chain is built from TRBV9 and TRBJ1-2, with D unclear. V was cut by 0 bases and J by 8 bases, with 14 bases left in between. This CDR3 contains 14 residues. Germline V CDR1 and CDR2: SGDLS, YYNGEE.

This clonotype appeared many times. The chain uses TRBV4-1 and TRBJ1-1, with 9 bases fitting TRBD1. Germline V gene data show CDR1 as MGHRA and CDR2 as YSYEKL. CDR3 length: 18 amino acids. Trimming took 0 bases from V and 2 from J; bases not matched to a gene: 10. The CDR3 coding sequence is TGCGCCAGCAGCCAAGAGGGACAGGGCGGGATGACCAACACTGAAGCTTTCTTT. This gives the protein CASSQEGQGGMTNTEAFF.

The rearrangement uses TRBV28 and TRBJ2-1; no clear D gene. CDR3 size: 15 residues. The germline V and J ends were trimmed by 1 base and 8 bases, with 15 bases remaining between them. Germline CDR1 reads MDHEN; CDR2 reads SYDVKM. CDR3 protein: CASSLLLLRNDEQFF. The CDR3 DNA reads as TGTGCCAGCAGTTTATTGCTCCTACGCAATGATGAGCAGTTCTTC. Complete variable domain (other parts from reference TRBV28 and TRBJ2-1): DVKVTQSSRYLVKRTGEKVFLECVQDMDHENMFWYRQDPGLGLRLIYFSYDVKMKEKGDIPEGYSVSREKKERFSLILESASTNQTSMYLCASSLLLLRNDEQFFGPGTRLTVL.

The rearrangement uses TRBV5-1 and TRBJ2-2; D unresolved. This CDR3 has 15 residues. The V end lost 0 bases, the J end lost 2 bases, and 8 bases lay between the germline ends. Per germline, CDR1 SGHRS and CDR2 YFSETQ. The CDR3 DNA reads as TGCGCCAGCAGCTTGGGGGATCTAAACACCGGGGAGCTGTTTTTT. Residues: CASSLGDLNTGELFF. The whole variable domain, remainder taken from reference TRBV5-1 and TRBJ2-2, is KAGVTQTPRYLIKTRGQQVTLSCSPISGHRSVSWYQQTPGQGLQFLFEYFSETQRNKGNFPGRFSGRQFSNSRSEMNVSTLELGDSALYLCASSLGDLNTGELFFGEGSRLTVL.

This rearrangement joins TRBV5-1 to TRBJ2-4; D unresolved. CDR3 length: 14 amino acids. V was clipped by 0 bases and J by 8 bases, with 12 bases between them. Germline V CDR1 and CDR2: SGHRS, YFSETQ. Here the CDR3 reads CASSLEWEGDIQYF. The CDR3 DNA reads TGCGCCAGCAGCTTGGAATGGGAAGGAGACATTCAGTACTTC.

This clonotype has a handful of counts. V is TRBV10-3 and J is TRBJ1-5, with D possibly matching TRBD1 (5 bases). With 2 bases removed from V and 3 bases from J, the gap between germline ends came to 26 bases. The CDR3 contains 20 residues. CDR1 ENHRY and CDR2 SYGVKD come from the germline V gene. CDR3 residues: CAISEEGRQGILSLNQPQHF. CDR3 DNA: TGTGCCATCAGTGAGGAGGGGCGTCAAGGAATTCTCAGTCTCAATCAGCCCCAGCATTTT.